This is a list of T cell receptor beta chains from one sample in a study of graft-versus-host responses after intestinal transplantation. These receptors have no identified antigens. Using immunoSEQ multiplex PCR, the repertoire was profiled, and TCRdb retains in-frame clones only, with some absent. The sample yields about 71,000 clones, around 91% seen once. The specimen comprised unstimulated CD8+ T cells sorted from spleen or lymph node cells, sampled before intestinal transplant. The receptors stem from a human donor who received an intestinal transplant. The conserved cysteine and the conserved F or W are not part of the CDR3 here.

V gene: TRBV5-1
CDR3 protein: ASSGTDYGYT

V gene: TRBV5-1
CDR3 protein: ASSPGTGGAEQY

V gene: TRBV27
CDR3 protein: ASSPDRLGQPQH

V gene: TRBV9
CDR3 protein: ASSSTGGDTEAF

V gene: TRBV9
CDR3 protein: ASGGPSGANVLT

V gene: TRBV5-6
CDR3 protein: ASSLAPSNTEAF

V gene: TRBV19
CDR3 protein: ASSWEGSPPGELF

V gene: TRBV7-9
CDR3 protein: ASSRTGEANYGYT

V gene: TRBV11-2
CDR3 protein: ASSLGQGANEQF

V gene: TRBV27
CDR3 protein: ASSFVGIGEDNEQF

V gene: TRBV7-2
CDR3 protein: ASSLVGLGEQF

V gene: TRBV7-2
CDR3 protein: ASSPGAYEQY

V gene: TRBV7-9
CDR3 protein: ASSPRENTEAF

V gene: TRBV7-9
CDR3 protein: ASSLGGPAREQY

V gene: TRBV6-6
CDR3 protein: ASSRGTKGGYGYT

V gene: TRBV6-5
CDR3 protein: ASSYSIASTDTQY

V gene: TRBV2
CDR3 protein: ASERGLAKNIQY

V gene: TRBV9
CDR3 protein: ASSGLAGPGPPGELF

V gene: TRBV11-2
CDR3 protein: ASSLDPVNEQF

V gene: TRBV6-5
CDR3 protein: ASRAQADQQY

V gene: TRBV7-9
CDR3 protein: ASSLGQGGQPQH

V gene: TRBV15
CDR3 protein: ATRAEGAYGYT

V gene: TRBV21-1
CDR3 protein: ASSDRQGAVHSSPLH

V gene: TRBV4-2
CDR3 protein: ASSRGLLDTQY

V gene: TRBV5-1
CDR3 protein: ASSPRDRGEETQY

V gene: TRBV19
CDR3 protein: ASSPASVNEQF

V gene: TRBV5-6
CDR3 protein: ASSWGGGYDTGELF

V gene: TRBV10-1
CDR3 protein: ASSEEGTGELF

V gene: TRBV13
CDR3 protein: ASTPGTSGGVWDTQY

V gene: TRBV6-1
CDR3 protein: ATSAGLGYT

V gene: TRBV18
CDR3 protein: ASSQDWGHGDEQF

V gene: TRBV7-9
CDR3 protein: ASSLGTGNTEAF

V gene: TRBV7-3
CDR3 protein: ASSLSGGTHTDTQY

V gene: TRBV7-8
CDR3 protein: ASSPATQGRVKDSPLH

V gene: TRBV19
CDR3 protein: ASNFARGNEQF

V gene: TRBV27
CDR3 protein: ASSPNQIEQAF

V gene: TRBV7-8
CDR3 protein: ASSLGGQGPYEQY

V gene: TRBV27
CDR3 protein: ASSINPREASSYEQY

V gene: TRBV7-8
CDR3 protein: ASSLLVVRGYEQY

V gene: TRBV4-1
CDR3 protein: ASSRGPAPVPDTQY

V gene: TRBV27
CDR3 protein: ATRAGVPYEQY

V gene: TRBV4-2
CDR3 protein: ASSQEPSGGSSYNEQF

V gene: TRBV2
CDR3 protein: ASISLSGANVLT

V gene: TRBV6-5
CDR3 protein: ASEDSNEQY

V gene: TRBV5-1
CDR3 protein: ASSLGASYEQY

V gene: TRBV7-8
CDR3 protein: ASSSTEYQPQH

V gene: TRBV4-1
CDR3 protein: ASSQVDWPYEQY

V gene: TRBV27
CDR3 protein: ASSHTDTQY

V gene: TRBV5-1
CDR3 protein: ASSSDRDTFNEQF

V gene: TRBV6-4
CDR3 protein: ASSETGVSEQY

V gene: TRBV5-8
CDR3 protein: ASSGGGPILYEQY

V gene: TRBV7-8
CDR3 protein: ASSLGTGGGNTEAF